This T cell receptor beta chain was captured in a study of blood T cell repertoires in COVID-19. Study-level information: The United States, Italy and Spain provided the acute and convalescent COVID-19 samples.

The germline V and J ends were trimmed by 9 bases and 0 bases, with 21 bases remaining between them. Germline CDR1 SGHRS, CDR2 YFSETQ. There are 16 residues in the CDR3. In the source study's methods: Cell counts per sample came from amplifying reference gene primers. Sequenced by immunoSEQ multiplex PCR; TCRdb stores in-frame clones only, minus some. That table is the source of V, J and clone size, and D and trimming were worked out from the DNA. The top ten hold roughly 3.3% of the sample, which has around 200,000 clones, roughly nine tenths seen once. Sequencing was carried out using PBMCs or T cells enriched from blood (not recorded which). V gene TRBV5-1 combines with J gene TRBJ1-1; the D gene is possibly TRBD1 (5 bases). This TCR was sampled from a woman between 50 and 59 years old in a cohort exposed to, infected with or recovered from COVID-19 (not recorded which). The CDR3 reads CATNLGYGGMNTEAFF. CDR3 bases: TGCGCCACCAACCTTGGTTATGGGGGGATGAACACTGAAGCTTTCTTT.